This TCR beta chain was sequenced during a study of cytomegalovirus exposure and HLA in healthy donors (dated 2017 in TCRdb). Context from the whole study: According to an earlier analysis of around 600 of the donors, about 179 million T cells yielded some 120 million unique TCR beta sequences and 276 Gb of sequence data. Besides the first cohort of 550 to 750 subjects, a separate validation cohort made up of 120 different subjects was used. Class I and class II HLA loci were covered by the typing at four-digit resolution. The study combined high-throughput TCR immunosequencing, statistical association of individual TCRs with disease status, and machine learning to predict cytomegalovirus infection status. A later genetic analysis took genome-wide SNP genotypes for about 55% of the roughly 700 donors and used that subset as a discovery cohort. In an earlier analysis of around 540 of the donors, high-throughput TCR beta sequencing was used to judge whether each TCR beta V gene segment behaved as functional or pseudogenic. Rather than using new phenotypic data, the later analysis identified candidate immune exposures from TCR beta sequences and from how often those sequences occurred across donors. A later analysis re-analyzed previously published TCR beta repertoires from approximately 700 donors and added high-resolution HLA genotyping to study TCR occurrence patterns. Across about 380 genotyped donors of the cohort, an average of about 240,000 unique TCR beta nucleotide sequences per donor were sequenced, and roughly 18% of those sequences were non-productive. Of the approximately 400 genotyped donors, 81% fell in the genetic ancestry cluster associated with self-reported Caucasian donors. The study was designed to test whether signatures of past pathogen exposure could be identified by cataloging public T cell receptors. Every discovery cohort repertoire had been produced on one sequencing platform. Donor age, sex, ethnicity and CMV serostatus were compiled alongside the repertoire data. The T cell repertoires of 670 or so subjects were profiled by immunosequencing and related to cytomegalovirus serostatus. Roughly 5 DR-DQ haplotypes were handled as single units for association and clustering because linkage in the cohort was strong. Roughly 300 gigabases of sequencing data and 75 million to 85 million unique TCR sequences made up an early release that covered several hundred HLA-typed donors. Typing coverage varied by locus: roughly 629-630 donors for A, B, C, DRB1 and DQB1; more than 500 for DQA1; 600 to 610 for DPA1; roughly 450 for DPB1.

The cohort comprised several hundred healthy bone marrow donors. At the time of sampling, all cohort members were nominally healthy, though unrecorded immune exposures were likely present. The donor tested CMV seronegative and was one of the 352 seronegative cohort members. A peripheral blood sample was provided by each donor, and peripheral blood mononuclear cells were used for TCR beta sequencing. The Qiagen DNeasy Blood Extraction Kit was used to extract genomic DNA from the blood cell samples. Results and caveats for the whole study, not just this receptor: The presence/absence analyses assumed that sequencing depth was roughly uniform across donors, and that assumption may not be true. A later analysis found that TCR association rates varied across HLA loci, with DRB1 alleles showing the most associated TCRs and HLA-C alleles the fewest. In a later analysis, about 16,000 TCR beta sequences were associated with specific HLA alleles at a false discovery rate of 0.05. Three of the identified cytomegalovirus-associated TCR beta chains were confirmed in vitro to be specific for cytomegalovirus antigens. Immune exposure information for the cohort was limited to CMV serostatus. Across donors, most TCR sequences were observed very rarely, whereas some public TCRs were present in many individuals. Most CMV-associated TCR beta chains appeared to be HLA-restricted in a later analysis, and the HLA associations seemed to be driven largely by CMV exposure. The authors suggested that the approach could potentially be generalized to other disease states and immunological phenotypes. The classifier was reported to diagnose cytomegalovirus status with high specificity and sensitivity in both the original and validation cohorts. According to a later analysis, parvovirus B19, influenza, CMV and Epstein-Barr virus appeared linked to several top co-occurrence clusters. A later analysis found that HLA-associated TCR beta chains were more clonally expanded and had lower generation probabilities than equally common non-associated chains. A cluster of highly shared sequence variants was judged likely to represent a technical artifact of the sequencing pipeline. Correlated functional status among segregating V segments might be attributable to linkage disequilibrium, but an unknown experimental factor could not be ruled out. Some IMGT-functional V segments, including TRBV6-2 and TRBV6-3, could not be told apart with the 87-base-pair reads, so those segments were excluded. This cohort had only TCR beta chains sequenced, and the lack of alpha or paired-chain data limited which features could be detected. A later genetic analysis associated a missense DCLRE1C variant with V-gene and J-gene trimming of TCR beta chains, and an independent cohort replicated the association. Because HLA typing was unavailable for some donors at each locus, only the typed subset was used in association tests. According to a later genetic analysis, donors in an Asian-associated ancestry cluster had fewer N-insertions in productive TCRs than the approximately 690-donor mean. A further reported finding was that TCR beta sequences accurately predicted the HLA-A and HLA-B alleles for most subjects in the first cohort. An earlier analysis of approximately 570 of the donors showed that most TCR beta V segments appeared in productive rearrangements either about 87% or about 30% of the time, which broadly matched IMGT annotations. In the study, around 160 TCR beta chains were listed as associated with cytomegalovirus. Strong co-occurrence of HLA alleles, especially DR and DQ, made assigning TCR associations to individual alleles difficult. Because counts were too low, about 15 rarely observed V segments, including chromosome 9 orphons, were left out of the earlier analysis of over 550 of the donors.

The library was generated by the immunoSEQ multiplex PCR assay. For the multiplex PCR, a mixture combining 60 forward primers for TCR Vbeta segments and 13 reverse primers for TCR Jbeta segments was used. Amplification of the CDR3 region of rearranged TCR beta genes was performed with a multiplex PCR assay on genomic DNA. On the Illumina HiSeq System, the amplified TCR beta libraries were sequenced as 87-base-pair reads. On the authors' methods: A later analysis tallied 75 million to 95 million unique TCR beta chains across the 666 repertoires, and approximately 12 million of those chains were shared by two or more donors. A nearest-neighbor algorithm error-corrected the raw reads and collapsed the reads into unique sequences, merging closely related sequences to remove PCR and sequencing errors. V, D and J gene segments were assigned by aligning CDR3 sequences to IMGT reference sequences. For a sequence to be retained, a match of at least six nucleotides was required to both a V gene segment and a J gene segment. Rearrangements were classified as productive when the CDR3 lacked stop codons and remained in frame with V and J, and all other rearrangements were classified as non-productive. CDR3 was defined by IMGT convention, running from the second conserved V-encoded cysteine to the conserved J-encoded phenylalanine. The earlier analysis of 500 to 650 of the donors excluded any sequence lacking an unambiguous match to a single V gene segment. In an earlier analysis of 500 to 750 of the donors, V segments were called functional above 56.7% productive rearrangements and were called segregating when the between-donor standard deviation exceeded 5%. A statistical classification framework was built to diagnose cytomegalovirus status from the catalog of TCR beta chain sequences. In a later analysis, V and J genes were assigned by comparing TCR nucleotide sequences against IMGT/GENE-DB human TR gene sequences. The TCRdist pipeline was used in a later analysis to assign CDR3 sequences and most-parsimonious VDJ recombination scenarios. In a later analysis, each TCR beta chain was defined by its CDR3 amino acid sequence together with its V-gene family, and reads without a unique V-gene family were excluded. To address suspected cross-contamination and a sequencing artifact, a later analysis removed 550 to 750 highly shared, low-generation-probability nucleotide sequences. In a later analysis, a clonal expansion index for each public chain was calculated from normalized within-repertoire ranks of inferred template counts. Generation probabilities in a later analysis came from a VDJ recombination model fitted to out-of-frame rearrangements, and those results were checked against IGoR. In a later analysis, TCR-TCR, TCR-HLA and TCR-CMV co-occurrence was scored with hypergeometric tests, and a repertoire-size bias correction was applied to TCR pairs. In a later analysis, false discovery rates were estimated by permuting HLA or CMV assignments 20 times. In a later analysis, co-occurring TCRs were grouped using DBSCAN, and TCRdist sequence similarity was added for clustering within HLA-allele-positive subsets. Repertoires with fewer than 30,000 or more than 120,000 public chains, plus five repertoires with anomalous nucleotide sharing, were excluded from co-occurrence clustering. TCRdb retrieved this table from immuneACCESS and kept in-frame rearrangements only. Not all clones are present; in checked studies, unresolved V genes account for under half, and no reason is known for the remainder. Clone size and V and J calls were adopted from that table, with D and trimming inferred from the DNA. The sample has some 220,000 clones on record, around four fifths of them singletons. Clones ranked in the top ten supply 0.58% of the sample.

The CDR3 goes from the cysteine to the phenylalanine over 14 residues. Only the CDR3 portion is preserved as DNA: 42 bases, with reading frame beginning at the first base. At the junction V is shortened by 0 bases and J by 5 bases, with 11 bases in between. CDR1 SGHNT and CDR2 YYREEE were looked up in the germline V gene (reference sequence). Of note for this clone: This receptor's antigen is unknown. No quality values exist for individual bases; no much larger clone is one base distant.

The rearranged chain carries TRBV5-4 and TRBJ2-5; the D gene is possibly TRBD1, with 5 bases matching. This sequence originates from a woman between 40 and 50 years old in good health and CMV-seronegative. Sequenced sample: PBMCs. The DNA is as follows: TGTGCCAGCAGCTTGGGGGGCCTGGGGGAGACCCAGTACTTC. This sequence encodes CASSLGGLGETQYF.